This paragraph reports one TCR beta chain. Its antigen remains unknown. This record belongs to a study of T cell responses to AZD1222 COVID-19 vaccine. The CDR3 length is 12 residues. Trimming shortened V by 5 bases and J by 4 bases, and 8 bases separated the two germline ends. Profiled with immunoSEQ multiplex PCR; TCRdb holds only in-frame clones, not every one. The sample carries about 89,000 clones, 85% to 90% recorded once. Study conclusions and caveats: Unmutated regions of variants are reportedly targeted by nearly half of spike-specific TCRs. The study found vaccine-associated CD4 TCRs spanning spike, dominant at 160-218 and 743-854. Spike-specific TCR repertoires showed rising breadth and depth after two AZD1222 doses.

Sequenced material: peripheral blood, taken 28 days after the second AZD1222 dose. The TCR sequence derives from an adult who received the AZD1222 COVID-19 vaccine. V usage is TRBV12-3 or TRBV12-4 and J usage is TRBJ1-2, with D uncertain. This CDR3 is CASSPTSYGYTF. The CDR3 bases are TGTGCCAGCAGTCCAACATCCTATGGCTACACCTTC.